This T cell receptor beta chain was sequenced in a study of blood T cell repertoires in COVID-19. Study-level information: Sites across the United States, Italy and Spain contributed samples from acute and convalescent COVID-19.

Generated by immunoSEQ multiplex PCR, the TCRdb table keeps only in-frame clones and is missing some. The sample contains around 130,000 clones, roughly 79% of which appear only once. Germline CDR1 is LNHDA and CDR2 is SQIVND (reference sequence). The ends were cut back, 6 bases at V and 1 base at J, with 12 bases in the middle. The CDR3 contains 15 residues. The J gene is TRBJ2-2, the V gene TRBV19; the D gene is possibly TRBD2 (5 bases). Sequencing was performed on peripheral blood. This sequence was found in a man older than 75 with acute or convalescent COVID-19. The CDR3 bases are TGTGCCAGTAGAATTAGCGAGATGAACACCGGGGAGCTGTTTTTT. Encoded protein: CASRISEMNTGELFF.